This T cell receptor (beta chain) was identified in a study of control samples from healthy donors and cancer patients. Some clones are missing from TCRdb's copy, which holds only in-frame ones; the method was immunoSEQ multiplex PCR. The sample consists of about 170,000 clones, 94% of them appearing once. Germline CDR1 LNHDA, CDR2 SQIVND (reference sequence). The CDR3 is made up of 12 amino acids. V lost 3 bases and J lost 4, with 4 bases in between. The clonotype originates from a woman under 30 in good health. Material: blood. The V and J genes are TRBV19 and TRBJ1-5, with D hard to call. Written as DNA, the CDR3 is TGTGCCAGTAGTATCAATAATCAGCCCCAGCATTTT. This translates into CASSINNQPQHF.